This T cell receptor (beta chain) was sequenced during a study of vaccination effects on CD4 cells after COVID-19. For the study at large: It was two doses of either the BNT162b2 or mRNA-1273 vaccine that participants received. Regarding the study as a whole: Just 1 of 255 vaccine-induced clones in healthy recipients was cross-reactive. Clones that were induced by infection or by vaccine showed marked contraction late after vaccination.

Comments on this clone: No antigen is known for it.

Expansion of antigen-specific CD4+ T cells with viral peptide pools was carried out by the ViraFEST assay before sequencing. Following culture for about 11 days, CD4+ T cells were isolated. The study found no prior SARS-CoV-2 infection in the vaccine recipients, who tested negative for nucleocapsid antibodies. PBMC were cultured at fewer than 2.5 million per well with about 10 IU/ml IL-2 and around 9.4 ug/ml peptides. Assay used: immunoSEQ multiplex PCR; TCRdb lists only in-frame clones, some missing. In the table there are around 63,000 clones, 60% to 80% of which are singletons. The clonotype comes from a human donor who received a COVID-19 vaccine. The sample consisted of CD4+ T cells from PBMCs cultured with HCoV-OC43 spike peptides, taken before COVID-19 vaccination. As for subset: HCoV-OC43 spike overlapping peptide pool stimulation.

As DNA, the CDR3 is TGTGCCAGCAGCCAGCCTTTAGGTTCGGCTGAAGCTTTCTTT. Translating gives CASSQPLGSAEAFF. J is TRBJ1-1 and V is TRBV3-1 (or the pseudogene TRBV3-2); D is undetermined. This CDR3 has 14 amino acids. V gave up 3 bases and J gave up 6 bases, with 14 bases separating them. Looked up from germline, CDR1 is LGHDT and CDR2 is YNNKEL (reference sequence).